Following are 3 T cell receptor beta chains from one sample sequenced in a study of siplizumab effects on memory and regulatory T cells. Sequencing was performed with immunoSEQ multiplex PCR; in TCRdb, only in-frame clones are kept and a portion is missing. The sample has 90,000 to 130,000 clones; roughly 92% are singletons. Sequencing was carried out using CD4+ T cells sorted from blood. The receptors shown here come from a human donor in good health.

CDR3 nucleotide sequence: TGTGCCAGCAGTTACTTAGGACAGGGGGGATACGAGCAGTACTTC. It specifies CASSYLGQGGYEQYF. The chain couples TRBV6-5 to TRBJ2-7, with 10 bases fitting TRBD1. J gave up 4 bases and V 1 base, and 4 bases lay outside the gene matches. Per germline, CDR1 MNHEY and CDR2 SVGAGI. CDR3 size: 15 residues.

The chain recombines TRBV6-5 with TRBJ2-2; no firm D call. The length of the CDR3 is 12 residues. Germline V gives CDR1 MNHEY, CDR2 SVGAGI. Trimming shortened V by 3 bases and J by 7 bases, and 6 bases separated the two germline ends. CDR3 region: CASSYGYGELFF. In DNA, the CDR3 is TGTGCCAGCAGTTATGGGTACGGGGAGCTGTTTTTT.

This rearrangement joins TRBV7-6 to TRBJ2-1; 9 bases are shared with TRBD2. Trimming at V came to 4 bases and at J to 0 bases, leaving 1 base not matched to a gene. CDR3 length equals 15 residues. Germline V gene lookup returns CDR1 SGHVS and CDR2 FNYEAQ. The CDR3, as DNA: TGTGCCAGCAGCTCACTAGCGGGCTCCTACAATGAGCAGTTCTTC. Translating gives CASSSLAGSYNEQFF.